This TCR beta chain appears in the sequencing data of a study of cytomegalovirus exposure and HLA in healthy donors. The germline V gene has CDR1 WSHSY and CDR2 SAAADI. Germline trimming cut 4 bases from V and 3 bases from J; bases unmatched to any gene: 4. This CDR3 is 15 amino acids long. This PCR relied on a set of 60 Vbeta primers and 13 Jbeta primers. Sequenced by immunoSEQ multiplex PCR; TCRdb stores in-frame clones only, minus some. The table includes about 130,000 clones, roughly 84% detected once. The chain couples TRBV10-2 to TRBJ1-1; 11 bases fit TRBD1. The TCR comes from a boy aged 10-17 years in good health and CMV-seronegative. What was sequenced was PBMCs. The CDR3 is CASSVDRGRYTEAFF. Written as DNA, the CDR3 is TGCGCCAGCAGTGTGGACAGGGGGCGATACACTGAAGCTTTCTTT.